What follows describes a single T cell receptor (beta chain). V shed 0 bases, J shed 4 bases, and the junction held 2 bases outside the gene matches. This CDR3 is 15 amino acids long. CDR1 SGDLS and CDR2 YYNGEE come from the germline V gene. The source of the sample is a study of shared clonotypes between healthy human individuals. About the research overall: Donors, aged 18 to 49, were a couple of women and three men.

Donors were healthy HIV-negative adults without recent acute infections or vaccinations. TCRdb keeps only in-frame clones here, not all; method: immunoSEQ multiplex PCR. The sample gives some 2 million clones, 90% to 95% of which show up once; 0.13% is in the top ten. The receptor was derived from a man between 18 and 29 years old in good health. What was sequenced was naive CD4+ T cells sorted from blood. The subset was: CD45RA+ positively selected. This chain uses TRBV9 with TRBJ2-1; TRBD2 agrees at 9 bases. The CDR3 region is CASSVELAGYNEQFF. The CDR3 nucleotides read TGTGCCAGCAGCGTAGAACTAGCGGGTTACAATGAGCAGTTCTTC.